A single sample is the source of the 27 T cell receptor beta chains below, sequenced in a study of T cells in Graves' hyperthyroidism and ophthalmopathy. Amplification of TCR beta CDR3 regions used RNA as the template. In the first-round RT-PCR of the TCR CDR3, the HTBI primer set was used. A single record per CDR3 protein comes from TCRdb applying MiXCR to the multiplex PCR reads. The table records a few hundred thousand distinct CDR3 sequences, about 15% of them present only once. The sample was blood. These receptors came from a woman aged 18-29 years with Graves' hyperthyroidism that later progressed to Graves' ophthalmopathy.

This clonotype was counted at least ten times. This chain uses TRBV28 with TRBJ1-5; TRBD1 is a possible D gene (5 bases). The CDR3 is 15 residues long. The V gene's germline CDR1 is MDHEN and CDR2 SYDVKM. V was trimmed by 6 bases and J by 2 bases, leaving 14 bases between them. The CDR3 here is CASSPSGGGNQPQHF. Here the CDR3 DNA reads TGTGCCAGCAGCCCGTCGGGGGGGGGCAATCAGCCCCAGCATTTT.

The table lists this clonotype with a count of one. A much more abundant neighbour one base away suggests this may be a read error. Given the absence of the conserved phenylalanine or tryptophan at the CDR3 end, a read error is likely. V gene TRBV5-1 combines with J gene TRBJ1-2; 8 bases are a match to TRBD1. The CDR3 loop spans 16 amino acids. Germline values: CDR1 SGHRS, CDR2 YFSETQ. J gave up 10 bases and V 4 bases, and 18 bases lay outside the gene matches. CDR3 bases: TGCGCCAGCAGCCGCCACCTTCAGGACAGGGACTGGGACTACACCCTC. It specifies CASSRHLQDRDWDYTL.

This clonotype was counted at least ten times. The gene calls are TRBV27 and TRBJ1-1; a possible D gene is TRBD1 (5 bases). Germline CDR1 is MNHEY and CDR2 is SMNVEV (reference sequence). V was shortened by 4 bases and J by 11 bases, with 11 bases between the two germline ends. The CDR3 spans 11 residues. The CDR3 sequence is CASSSGGPAFF. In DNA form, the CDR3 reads TGTGCCAGCAGTTCGGGGGGACCCGCTTTCTTT.

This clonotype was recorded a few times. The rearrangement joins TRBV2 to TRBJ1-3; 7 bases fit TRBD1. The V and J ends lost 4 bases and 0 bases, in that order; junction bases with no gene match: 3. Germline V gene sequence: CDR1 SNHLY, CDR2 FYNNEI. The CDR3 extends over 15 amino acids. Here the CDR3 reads CASSADRISGNTIYF. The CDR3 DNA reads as TGTGCCAGCAGTGCGGACAGGATCTCTGGAAACACCATATATTTT.

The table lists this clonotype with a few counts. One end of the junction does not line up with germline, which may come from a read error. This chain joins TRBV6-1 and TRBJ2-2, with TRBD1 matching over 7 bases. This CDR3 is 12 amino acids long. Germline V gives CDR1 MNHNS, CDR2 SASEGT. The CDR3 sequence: CASSRGQMYPLF. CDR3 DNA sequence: TGTGCCAGCAGTAGGGGACAGATGTACCCTCTTTTT.

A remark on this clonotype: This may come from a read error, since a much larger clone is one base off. CDR3 protein: CASSPWAYQETQYF. CDR3 coding DNA: TGTGCCAGCTCACCATGGGCGTACCAAGAGACCCAGTACTTC. The chain couples TRBV18 to TRBJ2-5; unclear D gene. This CDR3 has 14 amino acids. The V end was cut by 2 bases, the J end by 0 bases, with 7 bases between. CDR1 is KGHSH and CDR2 is LQKENI in the germline V gene.

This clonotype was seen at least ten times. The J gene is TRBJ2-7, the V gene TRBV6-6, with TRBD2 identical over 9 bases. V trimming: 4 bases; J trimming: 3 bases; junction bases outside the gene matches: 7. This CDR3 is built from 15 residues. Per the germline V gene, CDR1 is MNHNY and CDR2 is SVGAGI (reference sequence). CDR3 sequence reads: CASSSASGTVYEQYF. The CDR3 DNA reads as TGTGCCAGCAGTTCAGCTAGCGGGACAGTCTACGAGCAGTACTTC.

The CDR3 region has the DNA TGTGCCACCAGCAGCCCATTAGGAGCGGGATCCTACGAGCAGTACTTC. Amino acid sequence: CATSSPLGAGSYEQYF. The chain carries TRBV15 and TRBJ2-7; 7 positions agree with TRBD2. CDR3 length: 16 residues. From germline, CDR1 is LNHNV and CDR2 YYDKDF (reference sequence). After removal of 3 bases from V and 1 base from J, the junction contained 9 bases not matched to a gene.

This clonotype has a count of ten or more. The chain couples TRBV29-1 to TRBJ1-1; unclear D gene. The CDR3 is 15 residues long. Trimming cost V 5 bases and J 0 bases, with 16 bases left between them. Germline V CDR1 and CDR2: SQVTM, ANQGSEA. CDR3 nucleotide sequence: TGCAGCGTTCAGGCCCGGGAAGGATTGAACACTGAAGCTTTCTTT. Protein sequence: CSVQAREGLNTEAFF.

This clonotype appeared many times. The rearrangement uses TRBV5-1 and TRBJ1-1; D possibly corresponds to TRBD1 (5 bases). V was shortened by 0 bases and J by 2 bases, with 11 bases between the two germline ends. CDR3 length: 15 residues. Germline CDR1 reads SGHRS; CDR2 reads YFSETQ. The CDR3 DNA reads TGCGCCAGCAGCTTGGATGCAGGGATTAACACTGAAGCTTTCTTT. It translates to CASSLDAGINTEAFF.

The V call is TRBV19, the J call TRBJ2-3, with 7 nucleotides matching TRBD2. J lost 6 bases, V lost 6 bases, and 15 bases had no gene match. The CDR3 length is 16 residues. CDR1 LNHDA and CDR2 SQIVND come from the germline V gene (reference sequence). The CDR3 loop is CASSPRRLASYDTQYF. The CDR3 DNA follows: TGTGCCAGTAGCCCTCGGCGACTAGCAAGTTACGATACGCAGTATTTT.

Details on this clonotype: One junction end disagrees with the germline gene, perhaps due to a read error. CDR3 coding DNA: TGTGCCAGCAGCTTAGCTCAGGGTTCCCTATCGGGCTCCACCTTC. Amino acid sequence: CASSLAQGSLSGSTF. V usage is TRBV11-2 and J usage is TRBJ1-2; maybe TRBD1 (5 bases). Germline V gene sequence: CDR1 SGHAT, CDR2 FQNNGV. This CDR3 spans 15 amino acids.

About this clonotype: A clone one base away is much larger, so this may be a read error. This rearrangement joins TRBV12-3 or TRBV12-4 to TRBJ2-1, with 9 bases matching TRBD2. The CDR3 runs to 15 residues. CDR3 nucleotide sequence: TGTGTCAGCACCCGGGGTAGCGGGGGACACAATGAGCAGTTCTTC. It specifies CVSTRGSGGHNEQFF.

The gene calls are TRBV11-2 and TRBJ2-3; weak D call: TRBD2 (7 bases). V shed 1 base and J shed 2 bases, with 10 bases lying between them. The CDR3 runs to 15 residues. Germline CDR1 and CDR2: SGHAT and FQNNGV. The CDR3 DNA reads TGTGCCAGCAGCTTAGGCGGGGGCTACACAGATACGCAGTATTTT. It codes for CASSLGGGYTDTQYF.

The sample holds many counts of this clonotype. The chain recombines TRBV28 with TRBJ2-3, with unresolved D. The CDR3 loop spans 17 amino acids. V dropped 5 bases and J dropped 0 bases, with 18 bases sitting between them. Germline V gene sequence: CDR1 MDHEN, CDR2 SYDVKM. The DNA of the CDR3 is TGTGCCAGCAGTCCAGCTATCCGGGTACCTAGCACAGATACGCAGTATTTT. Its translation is CASSPAIRVPSTDTQYF.

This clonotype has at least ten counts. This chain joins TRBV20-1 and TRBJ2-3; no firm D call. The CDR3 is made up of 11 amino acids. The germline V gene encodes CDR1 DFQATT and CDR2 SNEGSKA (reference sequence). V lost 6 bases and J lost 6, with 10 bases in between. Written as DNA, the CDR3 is TGCAGTGCCCCGACCCAGGATACGCAGTATTTT. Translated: CSAPTQDTQYF.

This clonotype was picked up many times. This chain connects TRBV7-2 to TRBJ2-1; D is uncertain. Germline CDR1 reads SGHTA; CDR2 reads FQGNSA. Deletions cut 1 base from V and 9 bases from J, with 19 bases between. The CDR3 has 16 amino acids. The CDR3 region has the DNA TGTGCCAGCAGCTTAGTGGCCGGTTCGGTGGGTACTGAGCAGTTCTTC. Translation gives CASSLVAGSVGTEQFF.

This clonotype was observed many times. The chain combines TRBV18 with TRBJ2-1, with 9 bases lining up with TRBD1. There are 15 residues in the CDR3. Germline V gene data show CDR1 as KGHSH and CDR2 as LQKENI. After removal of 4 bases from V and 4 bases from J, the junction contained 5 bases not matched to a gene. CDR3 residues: CASSQQGAGYNEQFF. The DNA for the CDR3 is TGTGCCAGCTCACAACAGGGGGCTGGTTACAATGAGCAGTTCTTC. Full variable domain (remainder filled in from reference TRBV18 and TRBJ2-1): NAGVMQNPRHLVRRRGQEARLRCSPMKGHSHVYWYRQLPEEGLKFMVYLQKENIIDESGMPKERFSAEFPKEGPSILRIQQVVRGDSAAYFCASSQQGAGYNEQFFGPGTRLTVL.

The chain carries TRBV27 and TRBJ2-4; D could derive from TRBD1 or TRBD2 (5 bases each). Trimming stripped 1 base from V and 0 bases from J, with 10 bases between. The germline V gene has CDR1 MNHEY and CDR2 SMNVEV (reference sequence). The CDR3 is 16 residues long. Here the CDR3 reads CASSLFGDLAKNIQYF. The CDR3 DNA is TGTGCCAGCAGTTTATTCGGGGACCTAGCCAAAAACATTCAGTACTTC.

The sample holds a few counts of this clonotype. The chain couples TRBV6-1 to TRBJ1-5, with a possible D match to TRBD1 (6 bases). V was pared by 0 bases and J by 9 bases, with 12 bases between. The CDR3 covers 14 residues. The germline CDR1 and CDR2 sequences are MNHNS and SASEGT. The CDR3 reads CASSEAGGIGPQHF. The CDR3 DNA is TGTGCCAGCAGTGAAGCCGGGGGCATAGGGCCCCAGCATTTT.

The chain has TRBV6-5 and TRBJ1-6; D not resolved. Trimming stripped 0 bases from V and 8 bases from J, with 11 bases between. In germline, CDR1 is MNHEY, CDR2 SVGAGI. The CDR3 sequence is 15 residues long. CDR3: CASSYSTRWDSPLHF. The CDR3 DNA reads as TGTGCCAGCAGTTACTCGACCAGGTGGGATTCACCCCTCCACTTT.

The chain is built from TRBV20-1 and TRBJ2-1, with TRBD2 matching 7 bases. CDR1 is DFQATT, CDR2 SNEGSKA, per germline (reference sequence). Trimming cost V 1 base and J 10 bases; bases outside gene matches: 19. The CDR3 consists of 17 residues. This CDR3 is CSARGGINGRPGMEQFF. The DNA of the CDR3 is TGCAGTGCTAGAGGGGGTATAAACGGGAGGCCTGGGATGGAGCAGTTCTTC.

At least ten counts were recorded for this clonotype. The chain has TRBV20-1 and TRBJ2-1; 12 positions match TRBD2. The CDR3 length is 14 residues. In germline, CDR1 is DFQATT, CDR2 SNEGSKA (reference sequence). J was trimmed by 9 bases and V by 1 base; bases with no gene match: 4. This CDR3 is CSARGLAGVTEQFF. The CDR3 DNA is TGCAGTGCTAGAGGACTAGCGGGAGTAACTGAGCAGTTCTTC.

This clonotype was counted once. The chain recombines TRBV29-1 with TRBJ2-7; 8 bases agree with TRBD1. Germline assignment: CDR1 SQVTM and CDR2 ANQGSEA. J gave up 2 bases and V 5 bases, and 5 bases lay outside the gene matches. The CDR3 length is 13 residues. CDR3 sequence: CSVWTGPTYEQYF. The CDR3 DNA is TGCAGCGTTTGGACAGGGCCAACCTACGAGCAGTACTTC.

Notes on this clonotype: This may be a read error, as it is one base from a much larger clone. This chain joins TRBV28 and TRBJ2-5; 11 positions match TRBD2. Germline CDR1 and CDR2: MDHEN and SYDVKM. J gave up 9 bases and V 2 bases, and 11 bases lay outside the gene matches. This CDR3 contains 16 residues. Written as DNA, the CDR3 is TGTGCCAGCAGTTTAAGTAGCGGGAGGGCCGGGGAGGCCCAGTACTTC. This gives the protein CASSLSSGRAGEAQYF.

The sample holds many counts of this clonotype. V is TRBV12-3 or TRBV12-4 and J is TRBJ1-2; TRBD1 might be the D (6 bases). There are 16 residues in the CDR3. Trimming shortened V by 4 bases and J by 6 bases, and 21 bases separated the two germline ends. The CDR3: CASSSETLTGSNGYTF. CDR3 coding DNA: TGTGCCAGCAGTTCCGAAACCCTAACAGGGAGTAATGGCTACACCTTC.

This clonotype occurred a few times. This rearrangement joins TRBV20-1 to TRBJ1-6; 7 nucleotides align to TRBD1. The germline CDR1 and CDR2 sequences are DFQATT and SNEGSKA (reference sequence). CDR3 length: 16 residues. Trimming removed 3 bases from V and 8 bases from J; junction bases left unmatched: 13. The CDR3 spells CSARENRGILDSPLHF. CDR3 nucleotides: TGCAGTGCTAGGGAAAACAGGGGCATTTTAGATTCACCCCTCCACTTT.